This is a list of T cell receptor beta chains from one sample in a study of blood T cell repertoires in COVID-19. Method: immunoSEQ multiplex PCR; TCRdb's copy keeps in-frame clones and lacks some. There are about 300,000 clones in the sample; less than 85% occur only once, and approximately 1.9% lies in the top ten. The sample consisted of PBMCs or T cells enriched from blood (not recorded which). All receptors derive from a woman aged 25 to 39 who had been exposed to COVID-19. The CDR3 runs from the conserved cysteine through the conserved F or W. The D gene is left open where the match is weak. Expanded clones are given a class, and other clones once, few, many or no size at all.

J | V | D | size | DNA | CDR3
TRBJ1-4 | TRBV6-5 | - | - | TGTGCCAGCAGGGGAGTGGAGGGTGAAAAACTGTTTTTT | CASRGVEGEKLFF
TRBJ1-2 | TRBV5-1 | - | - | TGCGCCAGCAGGGTAGATCCTAAGGAGACCTATGGCTACACCTTC | CASRVDPKETYGYTF
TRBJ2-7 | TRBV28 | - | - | TGTGCCAGCAGTTTATTCCTGACTAAGCTAACCTACGAGCAGTACTTC | CASSLFLTKLTYEQYF
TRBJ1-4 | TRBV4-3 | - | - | TGCGCCAGCAGCCAAGATGGGCCTCCGAACGGACTGTTTTTT | CASSQDGPPNGLFF
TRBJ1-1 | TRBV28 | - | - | TGTGCCAGCAGTGCCTCAGGGGAACCAGCTTTCTTT | CASSASGEPAFF
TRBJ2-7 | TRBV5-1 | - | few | TGCGCCAGCGGAAAGTCAGGGAACTCCTACGAGCAGTACTTC | CASGKSGNSYEQYF
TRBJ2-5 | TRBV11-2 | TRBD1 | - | TGTGCCAGCAGCCCCGGGACAGGGGACACCCAGTACTTC | CASSPGTGDTQYF
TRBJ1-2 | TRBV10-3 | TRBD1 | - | TGTGCCATCGGTGTAGGACAGGGATATGGCTACACCTTC | CAIGVGQGYGYTF
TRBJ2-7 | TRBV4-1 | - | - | TGCGCCAGCAGCCTCTACGGGGACGAGCAGTACTTC | CASSLYGDEQYF
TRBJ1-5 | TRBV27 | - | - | TGTGCCAGCAGCCCCGGGACACGGATATATAGCAATCAGCCCCAGCATTTT | CASSPGTRIYSNQPQHF
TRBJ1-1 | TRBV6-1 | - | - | TGTGCCAGCAGTGATCCCAGGACTGACACTGAAGCTTTCTTT | CASSDPRTDTEAFF
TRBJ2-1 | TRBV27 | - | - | TGTGCCAGCAGTGGCGGGACAGTAGTCGGCAATGAGCAGTTCTTC | CASSGGTVVGNEQFF
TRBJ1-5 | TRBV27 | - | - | TGTGCCAGCAGTCCACAGGTATATAGCAATCAGCCCCAGCATTTT | CASSPQVYSNQPQHF
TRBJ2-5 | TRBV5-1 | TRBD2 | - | TGCGCCAGCAGCCATCGACTAGCGGGGGGGCCAGGAGAGACCCAGTACTTC | CASSHRLAGGPGETQYF
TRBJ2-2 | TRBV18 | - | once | TGTGCCAGCTCAGGGACTTCGGTAGAATGGTACACCGGGGAGCTGTTTTTT | CASSGTSVEWYTGELFF
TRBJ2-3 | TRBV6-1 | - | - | TGTGCCAGCAGTGAGGAGGGCCATTACACAGATACGCAGTATTTT | CASSEEGHYTDTQYF
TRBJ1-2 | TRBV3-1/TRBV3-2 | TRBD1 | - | TGTGCCAGCAGCCTGGACAGGGGGGATGGCTACACCTTC | CASSLDRGDGYTF
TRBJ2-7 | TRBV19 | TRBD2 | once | TGTGCCAGTAGTATAGACCGGACTAGCGGGAGCTACGAGCAGTACTTC | CASSIDRTSGSYEQYF
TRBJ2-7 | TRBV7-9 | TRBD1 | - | TGTGCCAGCAGCTTAGAATTCGGGACAGGGGATTACGAGCAGTACTTC | CASSLEFGTGDYEQYF
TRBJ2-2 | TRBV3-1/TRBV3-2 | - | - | TGTGCCAGCAGCAATCAGGGGAACACCGGGGAGCTGTTTTTT | CASSNQGNTGELFF
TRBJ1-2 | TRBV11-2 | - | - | TGTGCCAGCAGCTTAGGAGTTAACTATGGCTACACCTTC | CASSLGVNYGYTF
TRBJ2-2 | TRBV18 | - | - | TGTGCCAGCTCACCCTCCTTACGGCAGGGGTCCACCGGGGAGCTGTTTTTT | CASSPSLRQGSTGELFF
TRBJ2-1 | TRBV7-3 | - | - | TGTGCCAGCAGCTCCGGTCACGCCAATGAGCAGTTCTTC | CASSSGHANEQFF
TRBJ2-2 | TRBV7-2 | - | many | TGTGCCAGCAGCTTAGCAGCTGCGAACACCGGGGAGCTGTTTTTT | CASSLAAANTGELFF
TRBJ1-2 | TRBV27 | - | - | TGTGCCAGCAGTTTAACCGGTGTTGACAGGTTGGGAGGCTACACCTTC | CASSLTGVDRLGGYTF
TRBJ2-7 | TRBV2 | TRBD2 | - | TGTGCCAGCAGCCGGGAGGCCTCCTACGAGCAGTACTTC | CASSREASYEQYF
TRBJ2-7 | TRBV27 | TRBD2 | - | TGTGCCAGCAGTTCCCCCGGACTAGCGGGGAGCTACGAGCAGTACTTC | CASSSPGLAGSYEQYF
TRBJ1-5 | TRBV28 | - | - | TGTGCCAGCAGTTTGCGTAGCAATCAGCCCCAGCATTTT | CASSLRSNQPQHF
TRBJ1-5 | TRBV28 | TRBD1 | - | TGTGCCAGCAGAGGGGGCAGTCCCTACAATCAGCCCCAGCATTTT | CASRGGSPYNQPQHF
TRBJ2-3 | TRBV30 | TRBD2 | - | TGTGCCTGGAGTGTCTATTTTAGCGGGGGGCTCACAGATACGCAGTATTTT | CAWSVYFSGGLTDTQYF
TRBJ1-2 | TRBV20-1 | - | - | TGCAGTGCTATCGGACAGTATGGCTACACCTTC | CSAIGQYGYTF